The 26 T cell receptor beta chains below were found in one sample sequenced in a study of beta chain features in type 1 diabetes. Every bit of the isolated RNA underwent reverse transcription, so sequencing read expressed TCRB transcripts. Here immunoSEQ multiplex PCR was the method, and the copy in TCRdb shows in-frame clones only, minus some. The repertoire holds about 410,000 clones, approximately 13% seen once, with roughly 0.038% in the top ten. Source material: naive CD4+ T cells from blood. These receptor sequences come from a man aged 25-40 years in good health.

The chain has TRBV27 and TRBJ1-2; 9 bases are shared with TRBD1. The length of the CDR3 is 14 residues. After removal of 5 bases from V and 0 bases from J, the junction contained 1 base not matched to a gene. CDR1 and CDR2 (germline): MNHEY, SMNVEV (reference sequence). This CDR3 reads CASSRQGANYGYTF. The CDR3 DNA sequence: TGTGCCAGCAGTCGACAGGGGGCTAACTATGGCTACACCTTC.

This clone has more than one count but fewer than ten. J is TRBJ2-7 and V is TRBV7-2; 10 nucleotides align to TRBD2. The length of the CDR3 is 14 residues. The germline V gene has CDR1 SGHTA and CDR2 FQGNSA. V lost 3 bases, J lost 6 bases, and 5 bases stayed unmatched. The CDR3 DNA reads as TGTGCCAGCAGCTTGCAGCGGGAGGGCCGCGAGCAGTACGTC. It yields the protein CASSLQREGREQYV.

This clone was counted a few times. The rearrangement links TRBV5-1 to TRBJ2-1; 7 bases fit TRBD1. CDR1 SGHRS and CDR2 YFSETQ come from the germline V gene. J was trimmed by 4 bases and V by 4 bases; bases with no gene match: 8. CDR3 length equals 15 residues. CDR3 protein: CASSPQGGIYNEQFF. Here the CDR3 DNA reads TGCGCCAGCAGCCCGCAAGGGGGCATATACAATGAGCAGTTCTTC.

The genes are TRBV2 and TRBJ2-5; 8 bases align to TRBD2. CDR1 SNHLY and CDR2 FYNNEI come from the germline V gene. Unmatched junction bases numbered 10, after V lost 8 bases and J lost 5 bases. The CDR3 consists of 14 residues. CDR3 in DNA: TGTGCCAGCCTAAGTAGGACTAGCATGGAGACCCAGTACTTC. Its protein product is CASLSRTSMETQYF.

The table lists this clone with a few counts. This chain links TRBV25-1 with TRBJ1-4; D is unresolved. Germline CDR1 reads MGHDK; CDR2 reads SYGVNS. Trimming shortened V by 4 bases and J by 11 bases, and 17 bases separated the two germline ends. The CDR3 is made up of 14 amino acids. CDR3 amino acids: CASSATARTGKLFF. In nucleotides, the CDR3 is TGTGCCAGCAGTGCCACGGCCAGGACGGGGAAACTGTTTTTT.

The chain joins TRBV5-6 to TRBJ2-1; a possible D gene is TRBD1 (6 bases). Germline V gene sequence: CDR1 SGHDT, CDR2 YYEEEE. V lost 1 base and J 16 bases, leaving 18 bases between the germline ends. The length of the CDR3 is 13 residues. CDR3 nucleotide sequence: TGTGCCAGCAGCTTGACCCTGACAGGCCAAATCTTCTTC. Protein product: CASSLTLTGQIFF.

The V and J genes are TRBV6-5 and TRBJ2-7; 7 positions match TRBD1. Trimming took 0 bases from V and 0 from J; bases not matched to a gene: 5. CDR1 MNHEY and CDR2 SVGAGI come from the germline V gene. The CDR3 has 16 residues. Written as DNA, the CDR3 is TGTGCCAGCAGTTACTCGGGGGCAGGGGGCTCCTACGAGCAGTACGTC. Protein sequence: CASSYSGAGGSYEQYV.

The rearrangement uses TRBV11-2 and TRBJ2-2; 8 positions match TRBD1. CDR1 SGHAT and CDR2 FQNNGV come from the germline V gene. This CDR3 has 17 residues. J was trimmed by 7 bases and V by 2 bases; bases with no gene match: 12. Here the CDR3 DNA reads TGTGCCAGCAGCTTAATCCGGGGACAGGTCATTAACGGGGAGCTGTTTTTT. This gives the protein CASSLIRGQVINGELFF. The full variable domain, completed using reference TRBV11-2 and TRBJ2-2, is EAGVAQSPRYKIIEKRQSVAFWCNPISGHATLYWYQQILGQGPKLLIQFQNNGVVDDSQLPKDRFSAERLKGVDSTLKIQPAKLEDSAVYLCASSLIRGQVINGELFFGEGSRLTVL.

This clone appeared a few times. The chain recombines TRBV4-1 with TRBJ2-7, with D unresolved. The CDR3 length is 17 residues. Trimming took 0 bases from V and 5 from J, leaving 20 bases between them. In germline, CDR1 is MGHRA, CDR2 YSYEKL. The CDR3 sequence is CASSQDNYSGQFDEQYF. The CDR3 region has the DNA TGCGCCAGCAGCCAAGATAATTATTCGGGCCAGTTCGACGAGCAGTACTTC.

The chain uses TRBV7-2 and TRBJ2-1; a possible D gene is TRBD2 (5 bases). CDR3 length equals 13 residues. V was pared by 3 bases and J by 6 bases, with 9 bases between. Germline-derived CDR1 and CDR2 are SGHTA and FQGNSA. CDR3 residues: CASSFYGSNEQFF. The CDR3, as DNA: TGTGCCAGCAGCTTTTATGGGAGCAATGAGCAGTTCTTC. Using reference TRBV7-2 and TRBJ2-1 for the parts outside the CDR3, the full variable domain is GAGVSQSPSNKVTEKGKDVELRCDPISGHTALYWYRQSLGQGLEFLIYFQGNSAPDKSGLPSDRFSAERTGGSVSTLTIQRTQQEDSAVYLCASSFYGSNEQFFGPGTRLTVL.

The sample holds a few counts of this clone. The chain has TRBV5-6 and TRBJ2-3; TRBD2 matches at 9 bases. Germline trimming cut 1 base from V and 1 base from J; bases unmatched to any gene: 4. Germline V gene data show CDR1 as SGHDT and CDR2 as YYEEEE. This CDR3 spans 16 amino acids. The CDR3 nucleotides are TGTGCCAGCAGCTTGCACGTAGCGGGAGGCACAGATACGCAGTATTTT. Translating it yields CASSLHVAGGTDTQYF.

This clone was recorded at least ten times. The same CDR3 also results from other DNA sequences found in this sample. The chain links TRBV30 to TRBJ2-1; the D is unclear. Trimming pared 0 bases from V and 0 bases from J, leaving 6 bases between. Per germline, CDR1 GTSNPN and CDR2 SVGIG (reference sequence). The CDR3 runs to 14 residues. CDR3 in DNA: TGTGCCTGGAGTGTACGGAGCTCCTACAATGAGCAGTTCTTC. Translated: CAWSVRSSYNEQFF.

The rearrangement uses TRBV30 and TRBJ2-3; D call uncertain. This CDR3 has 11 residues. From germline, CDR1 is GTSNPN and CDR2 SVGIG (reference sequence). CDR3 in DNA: TGTGCTTATGGGGGCACAGATACGCAGTATTTT. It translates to CAYGGTDTQYF.

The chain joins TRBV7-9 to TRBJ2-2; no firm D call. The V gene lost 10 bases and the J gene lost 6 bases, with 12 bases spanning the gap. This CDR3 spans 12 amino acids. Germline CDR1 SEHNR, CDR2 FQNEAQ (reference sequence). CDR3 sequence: CAIGPPPGELFF. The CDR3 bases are TGTGCCATCGGACCTCCGCCCGGGGAGCTGTTTTTT.

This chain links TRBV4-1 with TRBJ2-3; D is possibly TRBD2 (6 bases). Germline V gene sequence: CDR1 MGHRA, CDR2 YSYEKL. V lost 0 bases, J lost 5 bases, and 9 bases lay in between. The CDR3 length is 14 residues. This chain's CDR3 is CASSQDRAGDTQYF. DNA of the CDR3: TGCGCCAGCAGCCAAGATAGAGCGGGAGATACGCAGTATTTT.

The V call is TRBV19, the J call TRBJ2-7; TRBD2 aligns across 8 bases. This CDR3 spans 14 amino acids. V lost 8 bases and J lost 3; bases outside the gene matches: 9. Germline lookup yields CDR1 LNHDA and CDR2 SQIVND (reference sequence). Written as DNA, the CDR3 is TGTGCCAGTGCCAAGCATGGGACTAGCTACGAGCAGTACTTC. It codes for CASAKHGTSYEQYF.

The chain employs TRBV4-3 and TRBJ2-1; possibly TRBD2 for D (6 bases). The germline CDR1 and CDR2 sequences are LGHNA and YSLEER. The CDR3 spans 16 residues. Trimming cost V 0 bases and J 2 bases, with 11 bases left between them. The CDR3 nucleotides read TGCGCCAGCAGCCAAGACGGGAGTATCGCCTACAATGAGCAGTTCTTC. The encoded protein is CASSQDGSIAYNEQFF.

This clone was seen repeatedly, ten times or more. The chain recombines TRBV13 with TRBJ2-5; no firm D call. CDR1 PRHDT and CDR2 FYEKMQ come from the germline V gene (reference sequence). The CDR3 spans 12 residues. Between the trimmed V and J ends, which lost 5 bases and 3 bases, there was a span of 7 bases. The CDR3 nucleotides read TGTGCCAGCAGCCATACGGAAGAGACCCAGTACTTC. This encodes CASSHTEETQYF.

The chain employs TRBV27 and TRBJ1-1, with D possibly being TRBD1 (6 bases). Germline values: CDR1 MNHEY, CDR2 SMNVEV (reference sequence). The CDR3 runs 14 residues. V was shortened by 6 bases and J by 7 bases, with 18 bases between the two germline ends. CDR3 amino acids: CASSPGTTLDEAFF. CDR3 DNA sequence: TGTGCCAGCAGCCCAGGGACAACGCTTGATGAAGCTTTCTTT.

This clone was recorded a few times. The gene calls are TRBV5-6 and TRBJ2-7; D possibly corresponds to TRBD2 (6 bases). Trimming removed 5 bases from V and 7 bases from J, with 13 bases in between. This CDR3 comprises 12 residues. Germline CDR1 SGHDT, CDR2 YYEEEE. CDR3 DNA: TGTGCCAGCAGTTTAGCGGTGGGGGAGCAGTACGTC. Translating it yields CASSLAVGEQYV.

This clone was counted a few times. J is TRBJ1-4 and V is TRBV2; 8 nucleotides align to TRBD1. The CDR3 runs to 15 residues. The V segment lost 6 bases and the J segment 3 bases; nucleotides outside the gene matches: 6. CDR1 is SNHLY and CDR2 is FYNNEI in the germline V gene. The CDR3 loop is CASRALTGANEKLFF. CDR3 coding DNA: TGTGCCAGCAGGGCGCTGACAGGGGCTAATGAAAAACTGTTTTTT.

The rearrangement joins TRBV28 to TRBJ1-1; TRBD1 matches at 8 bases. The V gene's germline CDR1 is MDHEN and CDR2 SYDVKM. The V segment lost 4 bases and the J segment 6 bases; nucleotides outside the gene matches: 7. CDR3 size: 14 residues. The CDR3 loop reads CASSSWTGRAEAFF. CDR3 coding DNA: TGTGCCAGCAGTTCCTGGACAGGGAGGGCTGAAGCTTTCTTT.

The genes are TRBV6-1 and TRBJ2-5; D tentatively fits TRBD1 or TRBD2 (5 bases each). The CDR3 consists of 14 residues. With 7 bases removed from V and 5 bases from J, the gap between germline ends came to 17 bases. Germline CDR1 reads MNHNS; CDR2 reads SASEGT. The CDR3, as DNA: TGTGCCAGCACTCCTCCTGGGGGTTTGGAGACCCAGTACTTC. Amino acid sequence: CASTPPGGLETQYF.

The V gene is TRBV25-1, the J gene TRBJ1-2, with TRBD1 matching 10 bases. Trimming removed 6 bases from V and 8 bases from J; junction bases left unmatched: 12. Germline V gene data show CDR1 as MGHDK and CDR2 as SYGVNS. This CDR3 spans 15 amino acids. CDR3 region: CASSGFTGQGRGYTF. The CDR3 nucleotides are TGTGCCAGCAGCGGTTTTACGGGACAGGGGAGAGGCTACACCTTC.

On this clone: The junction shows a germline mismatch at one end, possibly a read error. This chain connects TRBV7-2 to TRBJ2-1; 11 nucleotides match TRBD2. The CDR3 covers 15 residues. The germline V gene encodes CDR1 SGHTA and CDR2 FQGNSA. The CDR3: CASTKGLAAYNEQFF. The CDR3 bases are TGTGCCAGCACCAAGGGACTAGCGGCTTACAATGAGCAATTCTTC. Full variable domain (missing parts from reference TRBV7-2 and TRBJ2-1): GAGVSQSPSNKVTEKGKDVELRCDPISGHTALYWYRQSLGQGLEFLIYFQGNSAPDKSGLPSDRFSAERTGGSVSTLTIQRTQQEDSAVYLCASTKGLAAYNEQFFGPGTRLTVL.

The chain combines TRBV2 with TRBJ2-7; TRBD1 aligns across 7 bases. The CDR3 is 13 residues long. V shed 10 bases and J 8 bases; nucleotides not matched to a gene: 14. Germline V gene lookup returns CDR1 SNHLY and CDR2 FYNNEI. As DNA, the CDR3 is TGTGCCAACTCAGGACAGGCTTCACGGAAGCAGTACTTC. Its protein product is CANSGQASRKQYF.